Listed here are 29 T cell receptor beta chains from one sample, sequenced in a study of a mutant IDH1 vaccine in newly diagnosed glioma. Libraries were prepared by immunoSEQ multiplex PCR; TCRdb keeps only in-frame clonotypes and omits some of them. Of around 65,000 clones detected, 75% to 90% appear once; the ten largest clones hold approximately 6.1%. Time point defined: week 11, during vaccination. In the vaccine, a single dose held 300 ug of the mutant IDH1 20-mer peptide, along with topical imiquimod. No antigen has been assigned to these receptors. This sample comprised PBMCs, obtained from a glioma patient whose treatment included an IDH1 peptide vaccine. These receptors came from a man between 45 and 60 years old with glioma.

This clone showed up just once. This sequence joins TRBV11-3 and TRBJ2-5; tentatively, D is TRBD1 (5 bases). The CDR3 runs to 13 residues. Trimming left V 6 bases short and J 5 bases short, with 13 bases between. Germline lookup yields CDR1 SGHNT and CDR2 YENEEA. CDR3 in DNA: TGTGCCAGCAGAACCCAGGGAACGGAGACCCAGTACTTC. The encoded protein is CASRTQGTETQYF.

This clone was recorded only once. The chain recombines TRBV5-6 with TRBJ2-7; D is undetermined. The V gene's germline CDR1 is SGHDT and CDR2 YYEEEE. Trimming cost V 2 bases and J 6 bases, with 12 bases left between them. The CDR3 spans 13 residues. CDR3: CASSFWVRSEQYF. The CDR3 DNA reads TGTGCCAGCAGCTTTTGGGTTCGGAGCGAGCAGTACTTC.

The chain carries TRBV7-2 and TRBJ2-3; TRBD2 might be the D (5 bases). The CDR3 covers 15 residues. The ends were cut back, 3 bases at V and 2 bases at J, with 12 bases in the middle. Per germline, CDR1 SGHTA and CDR2 FQGNSA. The CDR3 coding sequence is TGTGCCAGCAGCTTTCGGACTGGAGACACAGATACGCAGTATTTT. Protein: CASSFRTGDTDTQYF.

The genes are TRBV19 and TRBJ1-2, with D unresolved. Germline CDR1 LNHDA, CDR2 SQIVND (reference sequence). V lost 9 bases and J 4 bases, leaving 21 bases between the germline ends. The CDR3 sequence is 15 residues long. The DNA for the CDR3 is TGTGCCAGCAACGAGAGATTCAGCGTTATCTATGGCTACACCTTC. Translating it yields CASNERFSVIYGYTF.

The genes are TRBV13 and TRBJ2-1; 7 nucleotides match TRBD2. With 5 bases clipped from V and 2 bases from J, the junction kept 6 bases outside the gene matches. Germline loops: CDR1 PRHDT, CDR2 FYEKMQ (reference sequence). There are 15 residues in the CDR3. CDR3 sequence reads: CASSGGRGAYNEQFF. Here the CDR3 DNA reads TGTGCCAGCAGCGGCGGGAGAGGGGCCTACAATGAGCAGTTCTTC.

The chain links TRBV7-8 to TRBJ2-7, with 11 bases fitting TRBD1. CDR1 is SGHVS and CDR2 is FQNEAQ in the germline V gene. With 5 bases clipped from V and 3 bases from J, the junction kept 3 bases outside the gene matches. This CDR3 contains 14 residues. As DNA, the CDR3 is TGTGCCAGCAGCCCCGGGACAGGGGGCTACGAGCAGTACTTC. The encoded protein is CASSPGTGGYEQYF.

This clone was seen just once. This chain links TRBV7-9 with TRBJ2-7, with D perhaps matching TRBD1 (5 bases). The germline gives CDR1 SEHNR, CDR2 FQNEAQ (reference sequence). V was pared by 1 base and J by 10 bases, with 14 bases between. The CDR3 sequence is 13 residues long. CDR3 residues: CASSLGGAIDQYF. The CDR3 region has the DNA TGTGCCAGCAGCTTAGGGGGCGCCATCGACCAGTACTTC.

The rearrangement uses TRBV20-1 and TRBJ2-7; weak D call: TRBD2 (6 bases). V lost 6 bases and J 1 base, leaving 7 bases between the germline ends. Germline CDR1 is DFQATT and CDR2 is SNEGSKA (reference sequence). The CDR3 length is 11 residues. The CDR3 loop reads CSAGGSYEQYF. The CDR3 DNA reads as TGCAGTGCCGGAGGGTCCTACGAGCAGTACTTC.

This chain links TRBV2 with TRBJ1-5, with 8 bases aligning to TRBD1. The CDR3 has 18 residues. CDR1 and CDR2 from the germline V gene are SNHLY and FYNNEI. J was trimmed by 8 bases and V by 4 bases; bases with no gene match: 19. CDR3 DNA sequence: TGTGCCAGCAGTGGTTGGGGAACGGACCCAGGGGGCCCGAAGCCCCAGCATTTT. It translates to CASSGWGTDPGGPKPQHF.

This chain uses TRBV7-8 with TRBJ2-7; TRBD2 matches 8 bases. Germline values: CDR1 SGHVS, CDR2 FQNEAQ. V lost 6 bases to trimming and J lost 3 bases; unmatched junction nucleotides: 16. The CDR3 has 17 amino acids. CDR3 amino acids: CASSKKAGGSTGYEQYF. DNA of the CDR3: TGTGCCAGCAGTAAAAAGGCGGGGGGTTCCACAGGCTACGAGCAGTACTTC.

The V call is TRBV5-6, the J call TRBJ1-3; no definite D call. Germline CDR1 is SGHDT and CDR2 is YYEEEE. The V and J ends lost 3 bases and 0 bases respectively, with 16 bases between them. The CDR3 loop spans 17 amino acids. The CDR3 nucleotides read TGTGCCAGCAGCTCCGCGAGGCAGGTGCTCTCTGGAAACACCATATATTTT. Translation: CASSSARQVLSGNTIYF.

This clone occurred once. The genes are TRBV6-5 and TRBJ1-2; perhaps TRBD1 as D (6 bases). Germline V gives CDR1 MNHEY, CDR2 SVGAGI. The CDR3 length is 15 residues. Trimming left V 0 bases short and J 3 bases short, with 11 bases between. The CDR3 reads CASSYSRWGHYGYTF. In DNA form, the CDR3 reads TGTGCCAGCAGTTACTCGAGATGGGGGCACTATGGCTACACCTTC.

V and J are TRBV4-3 and TRBJ1-2; the D gene is possibly TRBD1 (6 bases). CDR3 length: 14 amino acids. From germline, CDR1 is LGHNA and CDR2 YSLEER. Trimming pared 3 bases from V and 4 bases from J, leaving 12 bases between. In nucleotides, the CDR3 is TGCGCCAGCAGCCAGGCGGACAGTTCCTATGGCTACACCTTC. It specifies CASSQADSSYGYTF.

This rearrangement joins TRBV2 to TRBJ1-2; weak D call: TRBD1 (5 bases). The ends were cut back, 3 bases at V and 7 bases at J, with 12 bases in the middle. CDR3 length equals 13 residues. Germline V lookup: CDR1 SNHLY, CDR2 FYNNEI. This CDR3 is CASSETVARGYTF. The CDR3 bases are TGTGCCAGCAGTGAGACAGTGGCTCGTGGCTACACCTTC.

This chain links TRBV5-1 with TRBJ2-5; TRBD2 agrees at 10 bases. There are 19 residues in the CDR3. With V trimmed by 0 bases and J by 4 bases, 15 bases remained unmatched. Per germline, CDR1 SGHRS and CDR2 YFSETQ. The CDR3 protein is CASSLGAGGPSASPETQYF. The CDR3 nucleotides are TGCGCCAGCAGCTTGGGAGCGGGAGGGCCGTCAGCATCTCCAGAGACCCAGTACTTC.

The gene calls are TRBV7-6 and TRBJ2-1; D is unresolved. The germline V and J ends were trimmed by 5 bases and 9 bases, with 17 bases remaining between them. Germline-derived CDR1 and CDR2 are SGHVS and FNYEAQ. The CDR3 has 14 amino acids. The CDR3 DNA sequence: TGTGCCAGCAGCCTGACGTCTTCCATGGTTGAGCAGTTCTTC. This encodes CASSLTSSMVEQFF.

The CDR3 protein is CASEDVAGGIQYF. As DNA, the CDR3 is TGTGCCTCCGAAGACGTAGCCGGGGGCATTCAGTACTTC. The chain carries TRBV5-5 and TRBJ2-4, with D maybe TRBD2 (6 bases). Germline loops: CDR1 SGHKS, CDR2 YYEKEE (reference sequence). The V gene lost 10 bases and the J gene lost 9 bases, with 20 bases spanning the gap. The CDR3 sequence is 13 residues long. Full variable domain (outside the CDR3, taken from reference TRBV5-5 and TRBJ2-4): DAGVTQSPTHLIKTRGQQVTLRCSPISGHKSVSWYQQVLGQGPQFIFQYYEKEERGRGNFPDRFSARQFPNYSSELNVNALLLGDSALYLCASEDVAGGIQYFGAGTRLSVL.

The genes are TRBV6-1 and TRBJ2-7; D possibly corresponds to TRBD2 (7 bases). Germline V gene lookup returns CDR1 MNHNS and CDR2 SASEGT. The V end was cut by 6 bases, the J end by 5 bases, with 14 bases between. The CDR3 sequence is 13 residues long. The CDR3 sequence: CASRVGGGNEQYF. The CDR3 DNA reads as TGTGCCAGCAGGGTAGGGGGGGGGAACGAGCAGTACTTC.

This clone was seen a handful of times. This chain joins TRBV28 and TRBJ2-2; 7 bases match TRBD1. J was trimmed by 5 bases and V by 10 bases; bases with no gene match: 4. The CDR3 sequence is 12 residues long. In germline, CDR1 is MDHEN, CDR2 SYDVKM. This CDR3 is CAIDRATGELFF. DNA for the CDR3: TGTGCCATCGACAGGGCAACCGGGGAGCTGTTTTTT.

The chain recombines TRBV9 with TRBJ2-6, with unresolved D. The V end lost 2 bases, the J end lost 1 base, and 4 bases lay between the germline ends. The CDR3 is 14 amino acids. Germline V CDR1 and CDR2: SGDLS, YYNGEE. The CDR3 spells CASSVLSGANVLTF. The DNA for the CDR3 is TGTGCCAGCAGCGTGTTATCTGGGGCCAACGTCCTGACTTTC.

This clone is a singleton in its sample. The rearrangement links TRBV4-3 to TRBJ2-1; maybe TRBD1 (6 bases). The ends were cut back, 0 bases at V and 5 bases at J, with 20 bases in the middle. The germline gives CDR1 LGHNA, CDR2 YSLEER. This CDR3 contains 18 residues. The CDR3, as DNA: TGCGCCAGCAGCCAAGATCCGCAGGGGTCTTCATATAACAATGAGCAGTTCTTC. Its protein product is CASSQDPQGSSYNNEQFF.

This chain joins TRBV15 and TRBJ2-2; D perhaps matches TRBD1 (6 bases). CDR3 length equals 15 residues. V lost 3 bases and J 6 bases, leaving 14 bases between the germline ends. Germline CDR1 reads LNHNV; CDR2 reads YYDKDF (reference sequence). The CDR3 is CATSSRRGGAGELFF. DNA of the CDR3: TGTGCCACCAGCAGCAGGAGAGGGGGAGCCGGGGAGCTGTTTTTT. Drawing the rest from reference TRBV15 and TRBJ2-2, the complete variable domain is DAMVIQNPRYQVTQFGKPVTLSCSQTLNHNVMYWYQQKSSQAPKLLFHYYDKDFNNEADTPDNFQSRRPNTSFCFLDIRSPGLGDTAMYLCATSSRRGGAGELFFGEGSRLTVL.

The rearrangement joins TRBV6-6 to TRBJ1-5; D is possibly TRBD1 (5 bases). This CDR3 has 13 residues. V shed 2 bases and J shed 5 bases, with 7 bases lying between them. Germline CDR1 and CDR2: MNHNY and SVGAGI (reference sequence). The CDR3 spells CASSYRGDQPQHF. The CDR3 DNA sequence: TGTGCCAGCAGTTACAGAGGGGATCAGCCCCAGCATTTT.

V gene TRBV7-2 combines with J gene TRBJ2-3; D could derive from TRBD1 or TRBD2 (5 bases each). This CDR3 region has 15 residues. V was clipped by 3 bases and J by 2 bases, with 12 bases between them. CDR1 is SGHTA and CDR2 is FQGNSA in the germline V gene. CDR3 sequence (DNA): TGTGCCAGCAGCTTGAGGGACGGACTCACAGATACGCAGTATTTT. Protein sequence: CASSLRDGLTDTQYF. Full variable domain (remainder filled in from reference TRBV7-2 and TRBJ2-3): GAGVSQSPSNKVTEKGKDVELRCDPISGHTALYWYRQSLGQGLEFLIYFQGNSAPDKSGLPSDRFSAERTGGSVSTLTIQRTQQEDSAVYLCASSLRDGLTDTQYFGPGTRLTVL.

This clone is medium-sized within its sample. The chain is built from TRBV4-1 and TRBJ1-3; D might be TRBD1 (6 bases). CDR3 size: 16 residues. CDR1 MGHRA and CDR2 YSYEKL come from the germline V gene. V lost 2 bases, J lost 2 bases, and 13 bases lay in between. CDR3 DNA: TGCGCCAGCAGCCAACTGGACAGCGCCACTGGAAACACCATATATTTT. This gives the protein CASSQLDSATGNTIYF.

The chain employs TRBV4-1 and TRBJ1-2, with D tentatively TRBD1 (6 bases). The germline V gene encodes CDR1 MGHRA and CDR2 YSYEKL. The V end lost 4 bases, the J end lost 1 base, and 13 bases lay between the germline ends. This CDR3 is built from 15 residues. The CDR3 nucleotides read TGCGCCAGCAGCCCCGGACAGTCAGTTAACTATGGCTACACCTTC. Amino acid sequence: CASSPGQSVNYGYTF.

As to this clone: At one end, the junction sequence differs from germline, possibly due to a read error. J is TRBJ1-6 and V is TRBV5-1, with D possibly TRBD1 on 5 matching bases. The CDR3 is made up of 16 amino acids. CDR1 and CDR2 from the germline V gene are SGHRS and YFSETQ. This CDR3 is CASSLGLGAYNSPLHF. The CDR3 coding sequence is TGCGCCAGCAGTTTGGGACTCGGGGCCTATAATTCACCCCTCCACTTT. Using reference TRBV5-1 and TRBJ1-6 for the parts outside the CDR3, the full variable domain is KAGVTQTPRYLIKTRGQQVTLSCSPISGHRSVSWYQQTPGQGLQFLFEYFSETQRNKGNFPGRFSGRQFSNSRSEMNVSTLELGDSALYLCASSLGLGAYNSPLHFGNGTRLTVT.

This chain connects TRBV5-1 to TRBJ2-1; D gene ambiguous. The germline V gene encodes CDR1 SGHRS and CDR2 YFSETQ. V was trimmed by 3 bases and J by 7 bases, leaving 14 bases between them. The CDR3 is 14 amino acids. Here the CDR3 DNA reads TGCGCCAGCAGCTCGGAACTCGGGCGAAATGAGCAGTTCTTC. Translated, it gives CASSSELGRNEQFF. Using reference TRBV5-1 and TRBJ2-1 for the parts outside the CDR3, the full variable domain is KAGVTQTPRYLIKTRGQQVTLSCSPISGHRSVSWYQQTPGQGLQFLFEYFSETQRNKGNFPGRFSGRQFSNSRSEMNVSTLELGDSALYLCASSSELGRNEQFFGPGTRLTVL.

The chain joins TRBV7-8 to TRBJ2-1, with D possibly being TRBD2 (5 bases). The CDR3 loop spans 14 amino acids. Germline V gives CDR1 SGHVS, CDR2 FQNEAQ. Trimming took 4 bases from V and 6 from J, leaving 13 bases between them. The CDR3 sequence: CASSWAGEFNEQFF. DNA for the CDR3: TGTGCCAGCAGCTGGGCGGGCGAATTCAATGAGCAGTTCTTC.